These 20 T cell receptor beta chains originate from one sample sequenced in a study of blood T cell repertoires in COVID-19. The data were produced by immunoSEQ multiplex PCR, yet TCRdb's version contains in-frame clones alone and is incomplete. The sample lists over 10,000 clones, 70% to 75% occurring once. The material sequenced was peripheral blood. Receptors were obtained from a man in his sixties with COVID-19, enrolled during active disease.

This clone showed up just a few times. The V gene is TRBV5-6, the J gene TRBJ1-1, with 7 bases aligning to TRBD1. The J segment lost 4 bases and the V segment lost 1 base, leaving 7 bases of the junction unmatched. CDR1 and CDR2 from the germline V gene are SGHDT and YYEEEE. The CDR3 consists of 15 residues. The CDR3 loop reads CASSLFRGRFTEAFF. CDR3 DNA sequence: TGTGCCAGCAGCTTGTTCAGGGGGAGGTTCACTGAAGCTTTCTTT.

The chain employs TRBV20-1 and TRBJ1-6, with 8 positions matching TRBD1. Germline V lookup: CDR1 DFQATT, CDR2 SNEGSKA (reference sequence). The CDR3 totals 14 residues. V trimming: 3 bases; J trimming: 9 bases; junction bases outside the gene matches: 7. The CDR3 here is CSASNPTGGSPLHF. The DNA of the CDR3 is TGCAGTGCTAGTAATCCCACAGGGGGTTCACCCCTCCACTTT.

The CDR3 nucleotides are TGTGCCAGCAGTGATAACAGGGATGCGGAGACCCAGTACTTC. It specifies CASSDNRDAETQYF. V and J are TRBV2 and TRBJ2-5, with a possible D match to TRBD1 (6 bases). Between the trimmed V and J ends, which lost 3 bases and 5 bases, there was a span of 13 bases. Germline lookup yields CDR1 SNHLY and CDR2 FYNNEI. The CDR3 spans 14 residues.

This sequence joins TRBV7-9 and TRBJ1-1, with D hard to call. V lost 1 base to trimming and J lost 0 bases, with 6 bases between them. The germline gives CDR1 SEHNR, CDR2 FQNEAQ (reference sequence). The CDR3 contains 14 residues. The CDR3 is CASSLDILNTEAFF. The CDR3 nucleotides read TGTGCCAGCAGCTTAGACATCCTGAACACTGAAGCTTTCTTT.

This clone was recorded a few times. DNA of the CDR3: TGTGCCAGCGTCTCATTAGGGGCAGGCGGCATTCAGTACTTC. Translation: CASVSLGAGGIQYF. The chain combines TRBV6-5 with TRBJ2-4; TRBD1 is a possible D gene (5 bases). V lost 8 bases and J lost 9, with 20 bases in between. CDR1 and CDR2 from the germline V gene are MNHEY and SVGAGI. CDR3 length: 14 residues.

This clone was picked up a small number of times. The rearrangement uses TRBV12-5 and TRBJ1-5; D gene unclear. The CDR3 is 15 amino acids. CDR1 and CDR2 from the germline V gene are LGHNT and FRNRAP. Trimming left V 7 bases short and J 3 bases short, with 16 bases between. CDR3 DNA: TGTGCTAGTGCCGGCGATGGGAGTCCCAATCAGCCCCAGCATTTT. As protein: CASAGDGSPNQPQHF.

The genes are TRBV6-1 and TRBJ1-2; possibly TRBD1 for D (6 bases). The CDR3 consists of 15 residues. The V gene's germline CDR1 is MNHNS and CDR2 SASEGT. V was clipped by 6 bases and J by 4 bases, with 18 bases between them. The DNA for the CDR3 is TGTGCCAGCAGCCAGGACGGGACATACGGCTATGGCTACACCTTC. Its translation: CASSQDGTYGYGYTF.

Only a few counts were recorded for this clone. V usage is TRBV6-6 and J usage is TRBJ2-7; 11 bases agree with TRBD1. J gave up 5 bases and V 7 bases, and 7 bases lay outside the gene matches. Germline CDR1 is MNHNY and CDR2 is SVGAGI (reference sequence). The CDR3 has 14 amino acids. In DNA form, the CDR3 reads TGTGCCAGCACCAAGGGACAGGGGGAAAACGAGCAGTACTTC. This codes for CASTKGQGENEQYF.

V usage is TRBV6-5 and J usage is TRBJ2-2; 7 bases are shared with TRBD2. CDR1 is MNHEY, CDR2 SVGAGI, per germline. The ends lost 2 bases at V and 7 bases at J; junction bases unmatched: 10. There are 16 residues in the CDR3. The CDR3 sequence: CASSYGSWEGSGELFF. The CDR3 coding sequence is TGTGCCAGCAGTTACGGGTCGTGGGAGGGAAGCGGGGAGCTGTTTTTT.

The chain uses TRBV6-2 or TRBV6-3 and TRBJ2-3; 9 nucleotides match TRBD1. The V segment lost 6 bases and the J segment 2 bases; nucleotides outside the gene matches: 12. The CDR3 is 17 residues long. Germline CDR1 and CDR2: MNHEY and SVGEGT. The CDR3 DNA follows: TGTGCCAGCAGCCGACGGATCCGGGACAGGGTCACAGATACGCAGTATTTT. Translated: CASSRRIRDRVTDTQYF.

V is TRBV29-1 and J is TRBJ1-1, with D unresolved. Per germline, CDR1 SQVTM and CDR2 ANQGSEA. The CDR3 has 11 amino acids. V lost 5 bases and J lost 3, with 7 bases in between. The CDR3 region has the DNA TGCAGCGTTACAGAGTACACTGAAGCTTTCTTT. Translating gives CSVTEYTEAFF.

The chain has TRBV15 and TRBJ1-2; weak D call: TRBD1 (5 bases). With 1 base removed from V and 8 bases from J, the gap between germline ends came to 14 bases. This CDR3 is 14 amino acids long. CDR1 is LNHNV, CDR2 YYDKDF, per germline (reference sequence). CDR3 nucleotide sequence: TGTGCCACCAGCAGAGGGGCAGGGTGGTTCGGCTACACCTTC. Its protein product is CATSRGAGWFGYTF.

The V gene is TRBV28, the J gene TRBJ2-3; 11 bases fit TRBD2. This CDR3 is 16 amino acids long. Germline V CDR1 and CDR2: MDHEN, SYDVKM. V trimming: 7 bases; J trimming: 4 bases; junction bases outside the gene matches: 10. The CDR3 nucleotides read TGTGCCAGCACCCAGAGCGGGACTAGCGGCGCAGATACGCAGTATTTT. This sequence encodes CASTQSGTSGADTQYF.

This clone came up a few times. The chain is built from TRBV30 and TRBJ2-3, with TRBD2 matching 7 bases. Germline loops: CDR1 GTSNPN, CDR2 SVGIG (reference sequence). V dropped 5 bases and J dropped 4; count of bases not matched to a gene: 3. This CDR3 has 12 residues. Here the CDR3 reads CAWAGGADTQYF. The CDR3, as DNA: TGTGCCTGGGCTGGGGGGGCAGATACGCAGTATTTT.

The V and J genes are TRBV19 and TRBJ1-4; 11 nucleotides match TRBD1. The CDR3 sequence is 15 residues long. The germline V gene encodes CDR1 LNHDA and CDR2 SQIVND (reference sequence). The trim removed 5 bases at V and 5 bases at J, leaving 4 bases unmatched. DNA for the CDR3: TGTGCCAGTAGTGCCCGGACAGGGGGCAATGAAAAACTGTTTTTT. Translating gives CASSARTGGNEKLFF.

The CDR3 reads CASSYVGQGARNEQFF. In DNA, the CDR3 is TGTGCCAGCAGTTATGTGGGACAGGGGGCGCGAAATGAGCAGTTCTTC. The chain recombines TRBV6-5 with TRBJ2-1; 12 bases map to TRBD1. This CDR3 comprises 16 residues. CDR1 MNHEY and CDR2 SVGAGI come from the germline V gene. After removal of 3 bases from V and 7 bases from J, the junction contained 7 bases not matched to a gene.

The V call is TRBV7-9, the J call TRBJ2-3; 8 bases align to TRBD2. CDR3 size: 17 residues. The V segment lost 1 base and the J segment 3 bases; nucleotides outside the gene matches: 9. CDR1 is SEHNR, CDR2 FQNEAQ, per germline (reference sequence). The CDR3 region has the DNA TGTGCCAGCAGCTTAGTTTCGGGCCAGCGGGGGACAGATACGCAGTATTTT. Amino acid sequence: CASSLVSGQRGTDTQYF.

The genes are TRBV2 and TRBJ1-2, with D possibly being TRBD1 (6 bases). From germline, CDR1 is SNHLY and CDR2 FYNNEI. The CDR3 has 12 residues. Trimming took 8 bases from V and 6 from J, leaving 13 bases between them. CDR3 sequence: CASSGGADGYTF. DNA of the CDR3: TGTGCCAGCTCTGGGGGGGCGGATGGCTACACCTTC.

This clone was recorded a few times. The chain recombines TRBV27 with TRBJ1-2; D might be TRBD1 (6 bases). Germline V gene lookup returns CDR1 MNHEY and CDR2 SMNVEV (reference sequence). The CDR3 sequence is 14 residues long. V shed 0 bases and J shed 8 bases, with 13 bases lying between them. This chain's CDR3 is CASSLSTGMKGYTF. For the CDR3, the DNA is TGTGCCAGCAGTTTATCAACAGGGATGAAGGGCTACACCTTC.

The CDR3, as DNA: TGTGCCAGCACCTTTCTCGGGGGAACTAATGAAAAACTGTTTTTT. This translates into CASTFLGGTNEKLFF. This sequence joins TRBV28 and TRBJ1-4; possible D gene TRBD1, 5 bases. The CDR3 runs to 15 residues. Germline values: CDR1 MDHEN, CDR2 SYDVKM. The ends were cut back, 7 bases at V and 1 base at J, with 13 bases in the middle.